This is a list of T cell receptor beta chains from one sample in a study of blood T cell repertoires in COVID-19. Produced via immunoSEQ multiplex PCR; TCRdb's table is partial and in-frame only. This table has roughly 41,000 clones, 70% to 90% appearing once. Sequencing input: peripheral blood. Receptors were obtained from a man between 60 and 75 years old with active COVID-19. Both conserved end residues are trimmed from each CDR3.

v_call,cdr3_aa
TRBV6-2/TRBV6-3,ASSYRSGLSTDTQY
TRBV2,ASSYRSSDTQY
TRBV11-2,ASSHSAGPYEQY
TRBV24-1,ATSDFTAGGYT
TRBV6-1,ASSEIIGGSGANVLT
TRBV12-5,ASGSPYHSSNEQF
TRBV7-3,ASSFGSSGNTIY
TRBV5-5,ASSLGMTSGSHLPYEQY
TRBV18,ASSPPTGGYVNEKLF
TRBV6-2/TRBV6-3,ASSALRGRAGTQY
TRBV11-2,ASSYPGLAGGPFSYEQY
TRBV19,ASKSKQGFGNQPQH
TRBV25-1,ASSHGTEAF
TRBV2,ASSPPGAGRETQY
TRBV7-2,ASSSGQSTDTQY
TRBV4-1,ASSQGGTGTYEQY
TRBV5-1,ASNEGGRWETQY
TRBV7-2,ASSLWDRGLAGELF
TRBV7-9,ASTPGGGSPYEQY
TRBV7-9,ASSGLQGFSGELF
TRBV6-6,ASSYTGTSGSYEQY
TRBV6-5,ASRPLTGPGNTIY
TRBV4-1,ASSLGQGDPYEQY
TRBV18,ASSPSRDRESGELF
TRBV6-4,ASSDSLDRETGELF
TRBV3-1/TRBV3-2,ASSQVGSLYEQY
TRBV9,ASSVGGGTWNEQF
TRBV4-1,ASSQVATREEDEQF
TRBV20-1,SATDHSNQPQH
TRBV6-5,ASSGSGRGADTQY
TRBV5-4,ASSLDFSPSGDTQY
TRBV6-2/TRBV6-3,ASSVPRGKGTEAF
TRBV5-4,ASSLDPGGGETQY
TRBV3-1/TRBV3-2,ASSQGATGVSPLH
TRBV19,ATGTSGTYEQY
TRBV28,ASSLSWDREETQY
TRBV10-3,AIRPPQGSDTQY
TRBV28,ASSLPNYSNQPQH
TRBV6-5,ASSYGGPSGNTIY
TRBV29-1,SVPPTGSGSYGYT
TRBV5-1,ASSQGTGARDTQY
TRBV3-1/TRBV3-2,ASSLGLEETQY
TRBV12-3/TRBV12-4,ASSLKGETQY
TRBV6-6,ASTAGTSEAYEQY
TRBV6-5,ASSRGTGAGNTIY
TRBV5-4,ASSYGLVMETQY
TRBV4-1,ASSQSGRRY
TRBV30,AWRSGFGSGELF
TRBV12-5,ASGLRSSGSTDTQY
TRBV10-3,AISEAPDRSSIRTEAF
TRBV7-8,ASSLFDEQY
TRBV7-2,ASSFSVSGSYEQF
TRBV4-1,ASSTTPDRARYGYT
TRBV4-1,ASSQETSGRAFEQY
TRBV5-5,ASSLAGFREETQY